The present T cell receptor (beta chain) was sequenced within a study of Tregs in tolerant kidney transplant recipients. The wider study: Mixed chimerism was transient after nonmyeloablative marrow transplants from related graft donors.

The V end was cut by 3 bases, the J end by 3 bases, with 16 bases between. The CDR3 spans 16 residues. Germline CDR1 reads SGDLS; CDR2 reads YYNGEE. Method: immunoSEQ multiplex PCR; TCRdb's copy keeps in-frame clones and lacks some. The profile shows approximately 67,000 clones, around 90% of them singletons. The study's findings and limits: The most relevant donor-specific Treg TCRbeta repertoire apparently came from expansion with activated donor B cells. Few patients were studied, so findings need validation in larger groups.

Remarks on this clone: Its target is not known.

Sequencing was performed on CD8+ T cells from blood, taken before the transplant. The source of this sequence is a human donor who received a combined kidney and bone marrow transplant. This rearrangement joins TRBV9 to TRBJ2-1, with D perhaps matching TRBD2 (5 bases). The CDR3 sequence is CASSADGEKDYNEQFF. As DNA, the CDR3 is TGTGCCAGCAGCGCAGACGGGGAAAAGGACTACAATGAGCAGTTCTTC. The full variable domain, rest sourced from reference TRBV9 and TRBJ2-1, is DSGVTQTPKHLITATGQRVTLRCSPRSGDLSVYWYQQSLDQGLQFLIQYYNGEERAKGNILERFSAQQFPDLHSELNLSSLELGDSALYFCASSADGEKDYNEQFFGPGTRLTVL.